Presented here are 13 T cell receptor beta chains from one specimen sequenced in a study of blood T cell repertoires in COVID-19. Using immunoSEQ multiplex PCR, the repertoire was profiled, and TCRdb retains in-frame clones only, with some absent. This table holds 200,000 or so clones, 89% found once. Sequencing was performed on PBMCs or T cells enriched from blood (not recorded which). The receptors were sampled from a woman in her forties with acute COVID-19.

This chain connects TRBV6-5 to TRBJ1-5; D possibly corresponds to TRBD1 (5 bases). The germline CDR1 and CDR2 sequences are MNHEY and SVGAGI. There are 13 residues in the CDR3. The germline V and J ends were trimmed by 6 bases and 3 bases, with 9 bases remaining between them. The CDR3 coding sequence is TGTGCCAGCAGGCGGGACGACAATCAGCCCCAGCATTTT. It is translated as CASRRDDNQPQHF.

This clone was seen only a few times. The chain employs TRBV6-2 or TRBV6-3 and TRBJ2-1; 8 bases fit TRBD2. Germline trimming cut 4 bases from V and 5 bases from J; bases unmatched to any gene: 4. The CDR3 has 14 amino acids. CDR1 is MNHEY and CDR2 is SVGEGT in the germline V gene. CDR3 amino acids: CASSLAGLHNEQFF. The CDR3 coding sequence is TGTGCCAGCAGTTTAGCGGGACTACACAATGAGCAGTTCTTC.

The chain combines TRBV11-3 with TRBJ2-1, with 7 bases aligning to TRBD2. CDR1 is SGHNT and CDR2 is YENEEA in the germline V gene. V lost 0 bases and J lost 2; bases outside the gene matches: 1. The CDR3 consists of 15 residues. The CDR3 region has the DNA TGTGCCAGCAGCTTAGATCGGGGGGCCTACAATGAGCAGTTCTTC. Amino acid sequence: CASSLDRGAYNEQFF.

The gene calls are TRBV11-2 and TRBJ2-1; TRBD2 agrees at 9 bases. With 5 bases clipped from V and 5 bases from J, the junction kept 10 bases outside the gene matches. Germline assignment: CDR1 SGHAT and CDR2 FQNNGV. This CDR3 region has 16 residues. Here the CDR3 reads CASSLFSGRMDNEQFF. DNA of the CDR3: TGTGCCAGCAGCCTATTTAGCGGGAGAATGGACAATGAGCAGTTCTTC.

In this sample, this clone turned up a few times. This rearrangement joins TRBV5-1 to TRBJ2-1, with TRBD2 matching 7 bases. This CDR3 has 19 amino acids. V trimming: 0 bases; J trimming: 6 bases; junction bases outside the gene matches: 18. Germline V gives CDR1 SGHRS, CDR2 YFSETQ. CDR3 coding DNA: TGCGCCAGCAGCTTGGGGCAGAGCCTACGGCCTAGCGGACGCAATGAGCAGTTCTTC. Translation: CASSLGQSLRPSGRNEQFF.

The chain couples TRBV18 to TRBJ2-5; 7 bases agree with TRBD2. V lost 1 base and J lost 4; bases outside the gene matches: 12. Germline lookup yields CDR1 KGHSH and CDR2 LQKENI. CDR3 size: 17 residues. Written as DNA, the CDR3 is TGTGCCAGCTCACCACTCGCCGGGACTAACGGCGGAGAGACCCAGTACTTC. This gives the protein CASSPLAGTNGGETQYF.

The gene calls are TRBV4-1 and TRBJ1-1, with TRBD1 identical over 7 bases. This CDR3 is built from 13 residues. The V and J ends lost 5 bases and 0 bases, in that order; junction bases with no gene match: 0. Per germline, CDR1 MGHRA and CDR2 YSYEKL. Here the CDR3 DNA reads TGCGCCAGCAGCGGGACAGTGAACACTGAAGCTTTCTTT. Encoded protein: CASSGTVNTEAFF.

The J gene is TRBJ2-7, the V gene TRBV9; D gene ambiguous. The ends were cut back, 0 bases at V and 6 bases at J, with 13 bases in the middle. Germline-derived CDR1 and CDR2 are SGDLS and YYNGEE. The CDR3 runs 14 residues. The CDR3 spells CASSVAAAFSEQYF. The CDR3 nucleotides read TGTGCCAGCAGCGTAGCGGCGGCATTCAGCGAGCAGTACTTC.

The table lists this clone with a count of one. The CDR3 loop reads CASSQAGLGANTGELFF. Written as DNA, the CDR3 is TGTGCCAGCAGCCAAGCGGGACTGGGCGCGAACACCGGGGAGCTGTTTTTT. This chain links TRBV4-2 with TRBJ2-2, with a possible D match to TRBD2 (6 bases). The CDR3 covers 17 residues. CDR1 LGHNA and CDR2 YNFKEQ come from the germline V gene. V dropped 1 base and J dropped 0 bases, with 12 bases sitting between them.

The rearrangement joins TRBV21-1 to TRBJ2-3; the table calls TRBD2, which could not be checked here. TRBV21-1 is a pseudogene. This CDR3 is built from 14 residues. CDR3 protein: CASSGGRGTDTQYF. Here the CDR3 DNA reads TGTGCCAGCAGTGGGGGGAGAGGCACAGATACGCAGTATTTT.

V usage is TRBV2 and J usage is TRBJ1-3; no firm D call. In germline, CDR1 is SNHLY, CDR2 FYNNEI. This CDR3 is 13 amino acids long. With 7 bases removed from V and 2 bases from J, the gap between germline ends came to 9 bases. The CDR3 bases are TGTGCCAGCAAACTGGAGCCTGGAAACACCATATATTTT. Translating it yields CASKLEPGNTIYF.

The rearrangement uses TRBV30 and TRBJ1-2, with D possibly TRBD1 on 5 matching bases. The CDR3 loop spans 15 amino acids. Trimming took off 0 bases at V and 6 bases at J, with 17 bases between the two ends. Germline V lookup: CDR1 GTSNPN, CDR2 SVGIG (reference sequence). The CDR3 sequence: CAWSVTASDGDGYTF. The CDR3 DNA reads as TGTGCCTGGAGTGTGACAGCCTCTGATGGTGATGGCTACACCTTC.

The chain couples TRBV7-9 to TRBJ2-5; 11 positions agree with TRBD2. The CDR3 runs 13 residues. The ends lost 8 bases at V and 5 bases at J; junction bases unmatched: 4. Germline V gives CDR1 SEHNR, CDR2 FQNEAQ (reference sequence). The CDR3 sequence: CASDTSGGETQYF. The CDR3 nucleotides are TGTGCCAGCGACACTAGCGGGGGTGAGACCCAGTACTTC. Combining the CDR3 with reference TRBV7-9 and TRBJ2-5 gives the whole variable domain DTGVSQNPRHKITKRGQNVTFRCDPISEHNRLYWYRQTLGQGPEFLTYFQNEAQLEKSRLLSDRFSAERPKGSFSTLEIQRTEQGDSAMYLCASDTSGGETQYFGPGTRLLVL.